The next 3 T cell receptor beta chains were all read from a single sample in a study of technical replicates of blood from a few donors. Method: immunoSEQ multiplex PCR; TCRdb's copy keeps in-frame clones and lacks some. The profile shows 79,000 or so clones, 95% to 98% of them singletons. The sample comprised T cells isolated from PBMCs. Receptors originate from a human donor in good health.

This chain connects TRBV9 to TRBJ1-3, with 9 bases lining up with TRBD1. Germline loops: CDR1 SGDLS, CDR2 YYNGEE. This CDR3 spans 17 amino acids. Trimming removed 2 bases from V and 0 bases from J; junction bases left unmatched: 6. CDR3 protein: CASSVRGQGTSGNTIYF. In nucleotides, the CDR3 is TGTGCCAGCAGCGTGCGGGGACAGGGTACCTCTGGAAACACCATATATTTT.

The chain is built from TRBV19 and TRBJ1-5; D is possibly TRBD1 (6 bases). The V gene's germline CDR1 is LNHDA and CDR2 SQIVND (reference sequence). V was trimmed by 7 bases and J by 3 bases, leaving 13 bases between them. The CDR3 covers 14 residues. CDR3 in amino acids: CASTLTGLNQPQHF. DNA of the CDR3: TGTGCCAGTACCCTGACAGGACTCAATCAGCCCCAGCATTTT.

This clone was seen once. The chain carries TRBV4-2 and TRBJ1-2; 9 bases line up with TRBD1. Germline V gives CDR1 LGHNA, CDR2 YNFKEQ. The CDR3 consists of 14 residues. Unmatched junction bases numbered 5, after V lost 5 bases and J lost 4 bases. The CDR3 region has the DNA TGTGCCAGCAGCTCTGGGACAGGGATCTATGGCTACACCTTC. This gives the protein CASSSGTGIYGYTF.